This is a list of T cell receptor beta chains from one sample in a study of blood T cell repertoires in COVID-19. TCRdb's table, derived via immunoSEQ multiplex PCR, lists solely in-frame clones and lacks some. Among 150,000 to 200,000 clones listed, around 82% were seen once. The sequencing sample was made of PBMCs or T cells enriched from blood (not recorded which). The receptors stem from a man in his forties who had recovered from COVID-19. CDR3s leave out the opening cysteine and the closing phenylalanine or tryptophan. The order of the fields is V gene, J gene, CDR3 protein.

V: TRBV30
J: TRBJ2-7
CDR3: AWSVLAGAEQY

V: TRBV15
J: TRBJ2-7
CDR3: ATSRERSGGRGQY

V: TRBV28
J: TRBJ2-3
CDR3: ASSKGGSTDTQY

V: TRBV7-2
J: TRBJ2-3
CDR3: ATLPGGREGDTQY

V: TRBV30
J: TRBJ1-5
CDR3: AWGRDYSNQPQH

V: TRBV10-3
J: TRBJ2-1
CDR3: AIRDRGASGTNEQF

V: TRBV28
J: TRBJ2-5
CDR3: ASSPSPAIAGVGETQY

V: TRBV27
J: TRBJ2-3
CDR3: ASSLNPAGELDTQY

V: TRBV6-2/TRBV6-3
J: TRBJ1-1
CDR3: ASSRTGWDTEAF

V: TRBV4-3
J: TRBJ2-5
CDR3: ASSQAHGTVQETQY